The next 20 T cell receptor beta chains were all read from a single sample in a study of blood T cell repertoires in COVID-19. The assay was immunoSEQ multiplex PCR, and TCRdb's table has in-frame clones only and misses some. The sample includes about 220,000 clones, about 87% seen only once; the top ten take more than 2.5%. Input material: PBMCs or T cells enriched from blood (not recorded which). These receptors came from a woman under 40 who had recovered from COVID-19.

The V gene is TRBV5-1, the J gene TRBJ1-6, with TRBD1 matching over 10 bases. The length of the CDR3 is 17 residues. V was clipped by 0 bases and J by 13 bases; unmatched bases: 13. Germline V CDR1 and CDR2: SGHRS, YFSETQ. The CDR3 DNA reads TGCGCCAGCAGCTTGGGATCGGGACAGGGGTCCTTTCAGCCCCTCCACTTT. It translates to CASSLGSGQGSFQPLHF.

The rearrangement uses TRBV27 and TRBJ1-1, with D maybe TRBD1 (5 bases). V was trimmed by 4 bases and J by 5 bases, leaving 11 bases between them. CDR3 length: 13 residues. The V gene's germline CDR1 is MNHEY and CDR2 SMNVEV (reference sequence). The CDR3 coding sequence is TGTGCCAGCAGTTGGAATCGGGGGACTGAAGCTTTCTTT. Its translation is CASSWNRGTEAFF.

CDR3 loop: CASSLGGRDTEAFF. The CDR3 DNA reads TGTGCCAGCAGCTTGGGGGGGAGGGACACTGAAGCTTTCTTT. The chain uses TRBV5-4 and TRBJ1-1; D may be TRBD1 (5 bases). Germline V lookup: CDR1 SGHNT, CDR2 YYREEE (reference sequence). The length of the CDR3 is 14 residues. The V end lost 0 bases, the J end lost 3 bases, and 9 bases lay between the germline ends.

V is TRBV11-2 and J is TRBJ1-1; the D gene is possibly TRBD1 (6 bases). The germline CDR1 and CDR2 sequences are SGHAT and FQNNGV. Trimming cost V 1 base and J 6 bases, with 15 bases left between them. The length of the CDR3 is 15 residues. CDR3 sequence (DNA): TGTGCCAGCAGCTTAGGAGGCCCAGGGGAATCTGAAGCTTTCTTT. This sequence encodes CASSLGGPGESEAFF.

CDR3 coding DNA: TGCGCCAGCAGCCAAACACGAGGGAATGAAAAACTGTTTTTT. It encodes CASSQTRGNEKLFF. This chain joins TRBV4-3 and TRBJ1-4; D call uncertain. V gave up 2 bases and J gave up 5 bases, with 9 bases separating them. This CDR3 region has 14 residues. Germline V gene lookup returns CDR1 LGHNA and CDR2 YSLEER.

The V and J genes are TRBV29-1 and TRBJ2-7, with D perhaps TRBD1 (5 bases). Germline loops: CDR1 SQVTM, CDR2 ANQGSEA. V lost 6 bases to trimming and J lost 3 bases, with 12 bases between them. CDR3 length equals 12 residues. CDR3 coding DNA: TGCAGCGTCCCCCCAGGGCTCTACGAGCAGTACTTC. It is translated as CSVPPGLYEQYF.

The CDR3 DNA reads as TGTGCCAGCAGCTGGGAGGGGTCGAGGGCCGGGGAGCTGTTTTTT. Its protein product is CASSWEGSRAGELFF. The chain is built from TRBV4-2 and TRBJ2-2; 7 nucleotides align to TRBD2. The V gene's germline CDR1 is LGHNA and CDR2 YNFKEQ. The CDR3 runs 15 residues. Unmatched junction bases numbered 9, after V lost 5 bases and J lost 6 bases.

The V call is TRBV7-9, the J call TRBJ2-5, with 8 bases that match TRBD2. Trimming took 0 bases from V and 5 from J; bases not matched to a gene: 11. CDR1 and CDR2 (germline): SEHNR, FQNEAQ (reference sequence). The CDR3 runs 17 residues. The CDR3 spells CASSLARAGGVWETQYF. As DNA, the CDR3 is TGTGCCAGCAGCTTAGCGCGTGCGGGGGGAGTTTGGGAGACCCAGTACTTC.

The gene calls are TRBV28 and TRBJ1-2; D is ambiguous. Germline V gene lookup returns CDR1 MDHEN and CDR2 SYDVKM. This CDR3 spans 14 amino acids. Trimming left V 5 bases short and J 4 bases short, with 14 bases between. Here the CDR3 reads CASSGRENSYGYTF. CDR3 nucleotide sequence: TGTGCCAGCAGTGGGCGGGAAAACAGCTATGGCTACACCTTC.

The rearrangement uses TRBV7-3 and TRBJ1-2; 9 nucleotides match TRBD1. After removal of 2 bases from V and 6 bases from J, the junction contained 22 bases not matched to a gene. Germline V lookup: CDR1 SGHTA, CDR2 FQGTGA. The CDR3 extends over 20 amino acids. DNA of the CDR3: TGTGCCAGCAGCTTATTCCCATCTTATCGGGACAGGGATGTGGGGCATGGCTACACCTTC. It yields the protein CASSLFPSYRDRDVGHGYTF.

This sequence joins TRBV7-3 and TRBJ2-7; 8 nucleotides align to TRBD2. V was clipped by 2 bases and J by 0 bases; unmatched bases: 6. The germline V gene has CDR1 SGHTA and CDR2 FQGTGA. The CDR3 spans 16 residues. DNA for the CDR3: TGTGCCAGCAGCTTATCCGGGACTAGGAGCTCCTACGAGCAGTACTTC. Amino acid sequence: CASSLSGTRSSYEQYF.

The V and J genes are TRBV5-8 and TRBJ1-1; D call uncertain. The ends were cut back, 0 bases at V and 9 bases at J, with 12 bases in the middle. The CDR3 sequence is 13 residues long. Looked up from germline, CDR1 is SGHTS and CDR2 is YDEGEE. This CDR3 reads CASSLEIWQKAFF. The CDR3, as DNA: TGTGCCAGCAGCTTGGAGATCTGGCAGAAAGCTTTCTTT.

The chain has TRBV3-1 (or the pseudogene TRBV3-2) and TRBJ2-1; TRBD2 is a possible D gene (6 bases). V was shortened by 5 bases and J by 6 bases, with 20 bases between the two germline ends. This CDR3 spans 16 amino acids. Looked up from germline, CDR1 is LGHDT and CDR2 is YNNKEL (reference sequence). This CDR3 reads CASSYSGSRVGNEQFF. As DNA, the CDR3 is TGTGCCAGCAGCTATAGCGGCTCCCGCGTCGGCAATGAGCAGTTCTTC.

The chain links TRBV3-1 (or the pseudogene TRBV3-2) to TRBJ2-2; D not certain. This CDR3 has 13 amino acids. V gave up 2 bases and J gave up 5 bases, with 6 bases separating them. Per germline, CDR1 LGHDT and CDR2 YNNKEL (reference sequence). CDR3 DNA: TGTGCCAGCAGCCAACCTACGACCGGGGAGCTGTTTTTT. Encoded protein: CASSQPTTGELFF.

V gene TRBV29-1 combines with J gene TRBJ2-7; perhaps TRBD2 as D (5 bases). This CDR3 has 14 residues. Trimming pared 4 bases from V and 2 bases from J, leaving 15 bases between. Germline V CDR1 and CDR2: SQVTM, ANQGSEA. The CDR3 here is CSVVFGEPPYEQYF. CDR3 coding DNA: TGCAGCGTTGTATTCGGGGAGCCCCCCTACGAGCAGTACTTC.

J is TRBJ1-2 and V is TRBV19; D not resolved. The CDR3 runs to 15 residues. Between the trimmed V and J ends, which lost 1 base and 4 bases, there was a span of 13 bases. Germline CDR1 is LNHDA and CDR2 is SQIVND (reference sequence). The CDR3 reads CASSIGSWRIYGYTF. CDR3 nucleotide sequence: TGTGCCAGTAGTATAGGTTCGTGGAGGATCTATGGCTACACCTTC.

The chain carries TRBV6-5 and TRBJ2-7; 10 bases fit TRBD1. Germline CDR1 and CDR2: MNHEY and SVGAGI. Trimming removed 5 bases from V and 4 bases from J; junction bases left unmatched: 5. CDR3 length equals 14 residues. CDR3 nucleotide sequence: TGTGCCAGCAGTAGGACAGGGGGATGGTACGAGCAGTACTTC. Protein product: CASSRTGGWYEQYF.

The rearrangement uses TRBV4-1 and TRBJ1-2; the D is unclear. Per germline, CDR1 MGHRA and CDR2 YSYEKL. The CDR3 is 17 residues long. V was shortened by 0 bases and J by 4 bases, with 18 bases between the two germline ends. CDR3 region: CASSQDPRDSNLYGYTF. The DNA of the CDR3 is TGCGCCAGCAGCCAAGATCCGAGAGACTCCAATCTCTATGGCTACACCTTC.

This chain links TRBV12-3 or TRBV12-4 with TRBJ1-2, with D maybe TRBD1 (6 bases). The CDR3 totals 13 residues. V shed 6 bases and J shed 4 bases, with 12 bases lying between them. The CDR3, as DNA: TGTGCCAGCAGCCAAGGACAGTTCTATGGCTACACCTTC. The encoded protein is CASSQGQFYGYTF.

This chain uses TRBV2 with TRBJ2-1; 7 positions match TRBD2. Germline trimming cut 8 bases from V and 6 bases from J; bases unmatched to any gene: 16. The germline gives CDR1 SNHLY, CDR2 FYNNEI. CDR3 length: 16 residues. The CDR3 sequence is CASCDPGEGVGNEQFF. The CDR3 DNA reads TGTGCCAGCTGCGACCCGGGGGAGGGCGTCGGCAATGAGCAGTTCTTC.